The present TCR beta chain was sequenced within a study of patients and donors after allogeneic stem cell transplantation. The V segment lost 4 bases and the J segment 6 bases; nucleotides outside the gene matches: 10. Germline V lookup: CDR1 MNHEY, CDR2 SMNVEV (reference sequence). The CDR3 extends over 15 amino acids. TCRdb re-derived calls from the RT-PCR reads in MiXCR, one entry per CDR3 protein. Of about 960,000 distinct CDR3 sequences detected, 15% to 20% appear once; the ten largest clones hold roughly 6%. The origin of this receptor is a human donor who was either an allogeneic HSCT recipient or a stem cell or donor lymphocyte infusion donor (not recorded which). It is not recorded whose cells these are; they may come from a transplant donor. What was sequenced was blood, either unsorted or a sorted T cell fraction (not recorded which). The V and J genes are TRBV27 and TRBJ1-2; 8 bases are a match to TRBD1. The CDR3 region has the DNA TGTGCCAGCAGTTCGAAACAGGGGGGCTATGATGGCTACACCTTC. Translation: CASSSKQGGYDGYTF.